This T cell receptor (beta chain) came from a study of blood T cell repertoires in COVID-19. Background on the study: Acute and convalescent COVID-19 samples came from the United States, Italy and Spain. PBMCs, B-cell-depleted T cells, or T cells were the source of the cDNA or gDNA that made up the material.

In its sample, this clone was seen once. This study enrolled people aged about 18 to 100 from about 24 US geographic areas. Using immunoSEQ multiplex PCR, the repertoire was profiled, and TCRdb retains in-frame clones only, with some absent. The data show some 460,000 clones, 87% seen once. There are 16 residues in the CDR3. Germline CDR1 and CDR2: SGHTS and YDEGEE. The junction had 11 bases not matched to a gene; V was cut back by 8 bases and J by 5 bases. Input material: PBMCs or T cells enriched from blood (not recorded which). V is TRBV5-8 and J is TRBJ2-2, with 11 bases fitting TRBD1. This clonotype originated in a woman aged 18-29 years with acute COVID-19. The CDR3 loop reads CARTKSDRGQTGELFF. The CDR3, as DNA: TGTGCCAGAACAAAATCGGACAGGGGGCAAACCGGGGAGCTGTTTTTT.